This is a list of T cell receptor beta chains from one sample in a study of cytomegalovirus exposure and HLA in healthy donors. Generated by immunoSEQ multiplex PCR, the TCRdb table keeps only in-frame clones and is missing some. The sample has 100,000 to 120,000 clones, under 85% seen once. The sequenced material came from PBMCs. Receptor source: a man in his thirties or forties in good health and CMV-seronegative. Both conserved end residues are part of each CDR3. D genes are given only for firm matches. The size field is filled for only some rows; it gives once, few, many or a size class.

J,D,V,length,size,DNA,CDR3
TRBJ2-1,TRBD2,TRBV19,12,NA,TGTGCCAGTTCTAGCGGGGGCAATGAGCAGTTCTTC,CASSSGGNEQFF
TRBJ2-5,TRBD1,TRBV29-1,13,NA,TGCAGCGTAGACAGGGGGTATAGGGAGACCCAGTACTTC,CSVDRGYRETQYF
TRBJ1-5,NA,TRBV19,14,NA,TGTGCCAGTAGTAGCAGTTATAGCAATCAGCCCCAGCATTTT,CASSSSYSNQPQHF
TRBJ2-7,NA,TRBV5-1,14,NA,TGCGCCAGCAGCCGCGGGACTGCTTCCTACGAGCAGTACTTC,CASSRGTASYEQYF
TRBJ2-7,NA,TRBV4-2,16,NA,TGTGCCAGCAGCCAAGATCGTCCCCTGGACGGGGACGAGCAGTACTTC,CASSQDRPLDGDEQYF
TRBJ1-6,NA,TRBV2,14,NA,TGTGCCAGCAGTGTCACAGGAGCCTATTCACCCCTCCACTTT,CASSVTGAYSPLHF
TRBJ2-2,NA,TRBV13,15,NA,TGTGCCAGCAGCTTCTCGGAGCTCAACACCGGGGAGCTGTTTTTT,CASSFSELNTGELFF
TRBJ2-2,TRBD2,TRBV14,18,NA,TGTGCCAGCAGCGGCGGGATAGCGGGGCGGGCGAACACCGGGGAGCTGTTTTTT,CASSGGIAGRANTGELFF
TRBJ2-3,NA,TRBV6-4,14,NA,TGTGCCACCGGGAAAGGAGGTGGAACAGATACGCAGTATTTT,CATGKGGGTDTQYF
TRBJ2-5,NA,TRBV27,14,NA,TGTGCCAGCAGTTTCAATAGGGGCTGGGAGACCCAGTACTTC,CASSFNRGWETQYF
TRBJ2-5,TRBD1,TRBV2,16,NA,TGTGCCAGCACCAAGCCGACAGGGGTTGAGGGAGAGACCCAGTACTTC,CASTKPTGVEGETQYF
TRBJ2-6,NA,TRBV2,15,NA,TGTGCCAGCACTCCCCTCGGGGCTGGGGCCAACGTCCTGACTTTC,CASTPLGAGANVLTF
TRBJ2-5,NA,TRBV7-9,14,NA,TGTGTCAGCAGCTTACCGCAGTACCAAGAGACCCAGTACTTC,CVSSLPQYQETQYF
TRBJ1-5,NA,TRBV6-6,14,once,TGTGCCAGCACCGGTTCGGGGGGGTTTCAGCCCCAGCATTTT,CASTGSGGFQPQHF
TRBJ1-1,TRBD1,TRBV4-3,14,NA,TGCGCCAGCAGCCAAGTGGGCAGGGGGAATGAAGCTTTCTTT,CASSQVGRGNEAFF
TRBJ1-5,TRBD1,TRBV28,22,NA,TGTGCCAGCAGTCTTAGAGGATGGAGAAGGACAGGGGAGTCCCAGTCGGATCAGCCCCAGCATTTT,CASSLRGWRRTGESQSDQPQHF
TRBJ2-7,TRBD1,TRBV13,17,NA,TGTGCCAGCAGCCCCACCGGCCCCGGGACAGGCTTCGACGAGCAGTACTTC,CASSPTGPGTGFDEQYF
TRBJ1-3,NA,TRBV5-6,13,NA,TGTGCCAGCAGCTTAGTCACAGGAAACACCATATATTTT,CASSLVTGNTIYF